The clone carrying this T cell receptor (beta chain) appeared many times. Original methodology: Using reference gene primer amplification, nucleated cell counts were estimated. TCRdb's table, derived via immunoSEQ multiplex PCR, lists solely in-frame clones and lacks some. V, J and clone size are those of that table, while D and trimming were read from the DNA. The profile shows 130,000 to 150,000 clones, over 70% of them singletons. The sample originates from a study of blood T cell repertoires in COVID-19. About the study: The origin of the acute and convalescent COVID-19 samples was the United States, Italy and Spain. Sources were T cells, B-cell-depleted T cells, or PBMCs; the material itself was cDNA or gDNA.

The ends lost 5 bases at V and 6 bases at J; junction bases unmatched: 6. Germline V lookup: CDR1 SGHAT, CDR2 FQDESV (reference sequence). The CDR3 covers 16 residues. The chain is built from TRBV11-1 and TRBJ2-2, with 13 bases identical to TRBD2. The source of this sequence is an older woman with acute or convalescent COVID-19. Sequenced: peripheral blood. CDR3 nucleotide sequence: TGTGCCAGCAGCCCGGGACTAGCGGGACGGGCCGGGGAGCTGTTTTTT. This translates into CASSPGLAGRAGELFF.